Listed below are T cell receptor beta chains from one sample, sequenced in a study of cytomegalovirus exposure and HLA in healthy donors. TCRdb's table, derived via immunoSEQ multiplex PCR, lists solely in-frame clones and lacks some. The sample carries about 74,000 clones, more than 65% recorded once. The sample comprised PBMCs. Receptors were obtained from a woman in her forties in good health and CMV-seropositive. Each CDR3 is given with its conserved first and last residue.

j_call: TRBJ2-7; v_call: TRBV6-5; cdr3_aa: CASSYSVTELTYEQYF
j_call: TRBJ2-2; v_call: TRBV5-4; cdr3_aa: CASSGGAANTGELFF
j_call: TRBJ2-5; v_call: TRBV5-4; cdr3_aa: CASSFTSGGSETQYF
j_call: TRBJ1-2; v_call: TRBV30; cdr3_aa: CAWRPLQGVGGYTF
j_call: TRBJ2-2; v_call: TRBV7-2; cdr3_aa: CASSPPLSTGELFF
j_call: TRBJ1-1; v_call: TRBV10-3; cdr3_aa: CATKSPSRTEAFF
j_call: TRBJ2-7; v_call: TRBV6-6; cdr3_aa: CASSPLAGWNEQYF
j_call: TRBJ2-7; v_call: TRBV30; cdr3_aa: CASTVHRGAYEQYF
j_call: TRBJ2-5; v_call: TRBV7-9; cdr3_aa: CASSFTSGKETQYF
j_call: TRBJ2-7; v_call: TRBV5-4; cdr3_aa: CASSSHQGPYEQYF
j_call: TRBJ1-2; v_call: TRBV6-4; cdr3_aa: CATWDRVDGYTF
j_call: TRBJ1-1; v_call: TRBV5-5; cdr3_aa: CASSTGHLNTEAFF
j_call: TRBJ2-1; v_call: TRBV29-1; cdr3_aa: CSVEDFYNEQFF
j_call: TRBJ1-1; v_call: TRBV7-9; cdr3_aa: CASSPGLTGETEAFF
j_call: TRBJ1-1; v_call: TRBV19; cdr3_aa: CASSLTRGTLNTEAFF